What follows are 3 T cell receptor beta chains derived from one specimen sequenced in a study of Ad26.COV2.S vaccination and SARS-CoV-2 variants. Repertoires were generated with immunoSEQ multiplex PCR, while TCRdb's copy carries only in-frame clones and drops some. The sample lists fewer than 500,000 clones; roughly 87% were seen once. This sample's treatment: 15 to 20 received Ad26.COV2.S at low or high dose, single or two shots; about 5 received placebo; per-sample allocation not given. After the first vaccine or placebo injection, samples were drawn on day 63. The sample in question was peripheral blood, obtained in a trial of Ad26.COV2.S vaccine versus placebo. These receptors were obtained from a person aged 18 to 65 who received the Ad26.COV2.S COVID-19 vaccine or a placebo.

Only one count was recorded for this clone. The V gene is TRBV4-3, the J gene TRBJ2-2; D might be TRBD2 (6 bases). Germline lookup yields CDR1 LGHNA and CDR2 YSLEER. This CDR3 is 17 amino acids long. V dropped 0 bases and J dropped 6 bases, with 17 bases sitting between them. The CDR3 protein is CASSQEEGSWGAGELFF. CDR3 DNA sequence: TGCGCCAGCAGCCAAGAAGAGGGAAGTTGGGGGGCCGGGGAGCTGTTTTTT.

This chain links TRBV6-5 with TRBJ2-5; D gene unclear. With 0 bases removed from V and 5 bases from J, the gap between germline ends came to 16 bases. The germline V gene has CDR1 MNHEY and CDR2 SVGAGI. The CDR3 runs to 16 residues. The CDR3 coding sequence is TGTGCCAGCAGTTACTCTGCGGTTCGTTTTGTGGAGACCCAGTACTTC. Its translation: CASSYSAVRFVETQYF.

The chain has TRBV4-1 and TRBJ1-3; no reliable D call. Germline V gene lookup returns CDR1 MGHRA and CDR2 YSYEKL. The V gene lost 2 bases and the J gene lost 1 base, with 12 bases spanning the gap. The CDR3 totals 16 residues. CDR3 residues: CASSQPGWASGNTIYF. DNA for the CDR3: TGCGCCAGCAGCCAACCCGGGTGGGCGTCTGGAAACACCATATATTTT.